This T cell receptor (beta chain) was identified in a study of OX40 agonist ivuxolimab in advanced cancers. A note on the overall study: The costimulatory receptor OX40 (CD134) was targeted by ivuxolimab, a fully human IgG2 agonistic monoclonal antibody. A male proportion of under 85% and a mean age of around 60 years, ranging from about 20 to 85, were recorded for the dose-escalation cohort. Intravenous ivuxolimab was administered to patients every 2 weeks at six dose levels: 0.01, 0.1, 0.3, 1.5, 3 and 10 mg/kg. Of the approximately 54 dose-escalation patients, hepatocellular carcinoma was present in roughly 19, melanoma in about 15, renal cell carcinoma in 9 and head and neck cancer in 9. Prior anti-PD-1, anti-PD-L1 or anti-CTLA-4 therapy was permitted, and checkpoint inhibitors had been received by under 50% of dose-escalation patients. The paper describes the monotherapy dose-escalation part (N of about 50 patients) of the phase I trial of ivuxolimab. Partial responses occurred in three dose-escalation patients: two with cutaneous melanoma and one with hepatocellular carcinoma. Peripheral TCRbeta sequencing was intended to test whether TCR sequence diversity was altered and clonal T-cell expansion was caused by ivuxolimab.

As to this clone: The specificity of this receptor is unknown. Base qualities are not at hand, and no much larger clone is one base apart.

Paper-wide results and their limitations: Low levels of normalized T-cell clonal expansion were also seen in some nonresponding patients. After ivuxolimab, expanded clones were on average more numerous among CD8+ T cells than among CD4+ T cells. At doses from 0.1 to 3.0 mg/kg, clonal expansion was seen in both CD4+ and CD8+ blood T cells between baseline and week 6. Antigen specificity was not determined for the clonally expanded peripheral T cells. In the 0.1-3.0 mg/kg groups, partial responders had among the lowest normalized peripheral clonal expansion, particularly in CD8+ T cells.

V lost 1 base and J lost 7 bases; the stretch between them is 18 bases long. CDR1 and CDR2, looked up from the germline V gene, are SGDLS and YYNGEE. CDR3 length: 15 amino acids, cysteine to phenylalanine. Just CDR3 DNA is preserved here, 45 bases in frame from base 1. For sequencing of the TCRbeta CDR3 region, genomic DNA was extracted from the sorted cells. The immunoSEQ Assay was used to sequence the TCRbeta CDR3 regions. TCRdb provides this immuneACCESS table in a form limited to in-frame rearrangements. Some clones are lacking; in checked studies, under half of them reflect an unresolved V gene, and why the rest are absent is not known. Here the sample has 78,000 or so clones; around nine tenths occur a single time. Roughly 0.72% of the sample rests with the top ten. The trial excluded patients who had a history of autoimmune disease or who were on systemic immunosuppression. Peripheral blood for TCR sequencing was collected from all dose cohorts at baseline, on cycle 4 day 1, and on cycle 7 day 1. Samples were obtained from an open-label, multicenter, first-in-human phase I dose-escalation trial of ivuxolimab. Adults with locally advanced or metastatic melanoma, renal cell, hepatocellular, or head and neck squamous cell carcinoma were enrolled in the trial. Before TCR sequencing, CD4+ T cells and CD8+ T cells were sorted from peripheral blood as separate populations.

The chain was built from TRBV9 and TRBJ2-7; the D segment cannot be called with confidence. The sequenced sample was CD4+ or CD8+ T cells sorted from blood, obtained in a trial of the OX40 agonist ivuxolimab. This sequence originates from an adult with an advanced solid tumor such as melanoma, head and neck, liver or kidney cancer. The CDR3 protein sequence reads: CASSVPTWQGNEQYF. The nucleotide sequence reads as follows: TGTGCCAGCAGCGTACCTACATGGCAAGGGAATGAGCAGTACTTC.